One TCR beta chain is described in this entry. The PCR was carried out with 60 Vbeta primers and 13 Jbeta primers. TCRdb keeps only in-frame clones here, not all; method: immunoSEQ multiplex PCR. The top ten clones hold 6.3% of a sample with more than 150,000 clones, 65% to 90% of them seen once. This record comes from a study of cytomegalovirus exposure and HLA in healthy donors. This CDR3 has 15 residues. Germline-derived CDR1 and CDR2 are SGHTA and FQGNSA. V shed 5 bases, J shed 8 bases, and the junction held 11 bases outside the gene matches. The TCR sequence derives from a man between 40 and 49 years old in good health and CMV-seropositive. The rearrangement joins TRBV7-2 to TRBJ2-2; TRBD1 aligns across 7 bases. The specimen was PBMCs. CDR3 amino acids: CASSESGTVVGELFF. CDR3 sequence (DNA): TGTGCCAGCAGCGAGTCCGGGACAGTAGTTGGGGAGCTGTTTTTT.